The present entry profiles one T cell receptor (beta chain) with its context. No antigen is known for it. No quality values exist for individual bases; no much larger clone is one base distant. Another Seattle source contributed samples from volunteer blood donors who had recovered from COVID-19. Each collaborating institution followed its own protocols to collect whole blood in K2EDTA tubes. For TCRbeta analysis, collaborators shipped samples in one of three forms: frozen whole blood, isolated PBMCs, or DNA extracted from either of those sample types. TCRbeta CDR3 regions were amplified from genomic DNA by means of the immunoSEQ Assay, a bias-controlled multiplex PCR. As for the authors' bioinformatics: Within the assay, amplification of reference gene primers was used to estimate how many nucleated cells each sample contained. To quantify the absolute abundance of each unique TCRbeta CDR3 rearrangement, sequence reads were collapsed and filtered. For each sample, productive Simpson clonality was calculated as the square root of Simpson's diversity index over productive rearrangements. What TCRdb holds here is the immuneACCESS table cut down to in-frame rearrangements. Part of the clones is not present; checked against another copy, under half of the missing clones reflect an unresolved V gene, and the others are unexplained. That table gives V, J and clone size, and the DNA gave D and trimming. This sample gives some 220,000 clones in total; roughly 84% of them show up just once. The ten largest clones represent 3% to 3.5% of the sample.

V ends up 0 bases short and J 8 bases short, with an unmatched junction base count of 9. Measured from the cysteine to the phenylalanine, the CDR3 is 15 residues long. Of all the DNA, just the CDR3 is kept, 45 bases in frame from base 1. CDR1 SGHRS and CDR2 YFSETQ are derived from the germline V gene. The data originate from a study of blood T cell repertoires in COVID-19 (dated by TCRdb to 2018 to 2021). Regarding the study in general: Samples from collaborators originated in the United States, Italy and Spain and spanned both the acute and convalescent phases of COVID-19. The prospective study material was composed of cDNA or gDNA derived from T cells, B-cell-depleted T cells, or PBMCs. Deeply sampled blood TCRbeta repertoires from subjects exposed to, actively infected with, or recovered from COVID-19 were included in the dataset. The repertoires were released in a freely available public database intended as a resource for research on the immune response to SARS-CoV-2. Samples were obtained from the ongoing ImmuneRACE study (first 160 participants) and from over 1,000 subjects provided by 6 global collaborators. The sample metadata nearly always contained a de-identified subject ID, COVID-19 status, age in years and sex. Where available, HLA class I and class II types were taken from metadata supplied by the sample provider and were not determined by assay-based typing.

The paper's findings and limits, for the study overall: The amount of clinical and demographic metadata varied by source and participant and was provided uncurated.

This TCR came from a woman in her 30s who had recovered from COVID-19. Recombination joined TRBV5-1 with TRBJ1-2; 8 central nucleotides agree with TRBD1. The sample comprised peripheral blood. The DNA sequence is as follows: TGCGCCAGCAGCTTGGAGGCTGGACAGGGCGGGGGCTACACCTTC. It encodes CASSLEAGQGGGYTF. With the rest looked up from the reference TRBV5-1 and TRBJ1-2 genes rather than sequenced, the full variable domain is KAGVTQTPRYLIKTRGQQVTLSCSPISGHRSVSWYQQTPGQGLQFLFEYFSETQRNKGNFPGRFSGRQFSNSRSEMNVSTLELGDSALYLCASSLEAGQGGGYTFGSGTRLTVV.